The following is a TCR beta chain sequence with its context. Its antigen remains unidentified. Each CDR3 protein is one row after TCRdb ran MiXCR on the RACE reads. This table has 300,000 to 450,000 distinct CDR3 sequences, roughly 5% appearing once. Specified time point: patch test 1, 2 weeks after DPC sensitization. Treatment described: therapeutic diphenylcyclopropenone sensitization with weekly scalp DPC. V was clipped by 6 bases and J by 3 bases; unmatched bases: 18. Germline CDR1 SQVTM, CDR2 ANQGSEA. This CDR3 region has 18 residues. The sample comes from a study of human T cells and chemical hapten exposure. The study's findings and limits: A positive correlation with patch test score was found for PT1 expanded TCR counts.

Sequences were derived from whole blood, sampled in connection with sensitization to the hapten diphenylcyclopropenone (DPC). The sequence was obtained from a woman aged 50 to 60 with alopecia areata. Some clones in this sample may be carry-over from other donors' samples. The chain links TRBV29-1 to TRBJ2-7; 12 nucleotides align to TRBD2. The CDR3 protein is CSVRLAGEDEPRYYEQYF. The DNA for the CDR3 is TGCAGCGTGAGACTAGCGGGGGAGGACGAGCCCCGCTACTACGAGCAGTACTTC.